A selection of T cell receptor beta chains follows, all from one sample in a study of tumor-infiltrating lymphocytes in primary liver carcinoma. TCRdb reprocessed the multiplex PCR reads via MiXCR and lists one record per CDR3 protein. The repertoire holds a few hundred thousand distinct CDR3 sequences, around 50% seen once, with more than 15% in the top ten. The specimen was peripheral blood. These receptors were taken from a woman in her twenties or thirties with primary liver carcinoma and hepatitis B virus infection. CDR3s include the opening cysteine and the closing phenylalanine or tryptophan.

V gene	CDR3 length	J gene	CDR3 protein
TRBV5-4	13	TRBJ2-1	CASSLVRGREQFF
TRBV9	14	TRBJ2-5	CASSPQSRGETQYF
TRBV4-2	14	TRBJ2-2	CANSLGPNIGELFF
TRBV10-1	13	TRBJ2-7	CASSAAGTYELYF
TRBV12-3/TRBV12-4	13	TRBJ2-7	CASSPGTSGTRYF
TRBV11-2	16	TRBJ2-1	CATHRVGGPPYNELFF
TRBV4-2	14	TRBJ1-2	CASSQGMTGDGYTF
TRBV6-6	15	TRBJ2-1	CASSIRLAGANGQFF
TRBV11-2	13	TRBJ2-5	CACSRFRTETQYF
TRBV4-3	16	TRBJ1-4	CASSQHPGTGAEKLFF
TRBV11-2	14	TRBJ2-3	CASDSSVSTDTQYF
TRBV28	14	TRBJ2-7	CACSPSGRAYEQYF
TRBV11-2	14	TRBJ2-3	CASSLDTRKDTQYF
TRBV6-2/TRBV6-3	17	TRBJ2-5	CASSPSGAGSRGETQYF
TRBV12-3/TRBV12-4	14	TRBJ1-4	CVSSPGLSNEKLFF
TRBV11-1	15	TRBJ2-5	CASTWIVGGEEIQYF
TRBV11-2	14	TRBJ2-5	CPNKKTGFWGTQYF
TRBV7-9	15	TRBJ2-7	CASSSGLAGVYEQYF
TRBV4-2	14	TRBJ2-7	CASSQDWGSCEQYF
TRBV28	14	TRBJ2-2	CASIARGGAGELFF
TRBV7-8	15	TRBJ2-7	CASSQTRDTSYEQYF
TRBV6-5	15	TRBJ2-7	CASSYKDSRFYEQYF
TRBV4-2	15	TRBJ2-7	CASSQDVNGGYEQYF
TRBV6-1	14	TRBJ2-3	CASTWRAGSDTQYF
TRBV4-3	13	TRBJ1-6	CASRRARYSPLHF
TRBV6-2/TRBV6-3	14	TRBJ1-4	CASSLGGYNEKLFF
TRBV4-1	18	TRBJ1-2	CASSLQRGTGGKGYGYTF